This entry lists 20 T cell receptor beta chains sequenced from one sample in a study of blood T cell repertoires in COVID-19. Only in-frame clones appear in the TCRdb table, and some are missing; sequencing was by immunoSEQ multiplex PCR. The data contain some 62,000 clones, 65% to 80% of them seen just once; the ten biggest clones take up 15% to 20%. Material: peripheral blood. These receptors all come from a man in his 60s with acute or convalescent COVID-19.

The chain carries TRBV27 and TRBJ2-7; no clear D. Trimming cost V 2 bases and J 1 base, with 12 bases left between them. The length of the CDR3 is 15 residues. CDR1 is MNHEY, CDR2 SMNVEV, per germline (reference sequence). The CDR3 DNA reads TGTGCCAGCAGTTTAATGTCAGGCCGTTCCTACGAGCAGTACTTC. Translating it yields CASSLMSGRSYEQYF.

The chain carries TRBV24-1 and TRBJ1-2; maybe TRBD1 (5 bases). Germline CDR1 KGHDR, CDR2 SFDVKD. This CDR3 region has 12 residues. Trimming pared 6 bases from V and 4 bases from J, leaving 8 bases between. For the CDR3, the DNA is TGTGCCACCAGTAAAGGGGTCTATGGCTACACCTTC. Its protein product is CATSKGVYGYTF.

The chain carries TRBV2 and TRBJ2-7, with 10 bases identical to TRBD1. CDR1 is SNHLY and CDR2 is FYNNEI in the germline V gene. CDR3 length equals 15 residues. Losses at the gene ends were 6 bases for V and 4 bases for J; bases not matched to a gene: 9. CDR3: CASRDLTGGAYEQYF. The CDR3 region has the DNA TGTGCCAGCAGAGACCTGACAGGGGGCGCATACGAGCAGTACTTC.

CDR3 region: CSVEVFIETEQFF. The DNA of the CDR3 is TGCAGCGTTGAAGTGTTTATTGAGACAGAGCAGTTCTTC. This chain links TRBV29-1 with TRBJ2-1; unclear D gene. V was trimmed by 1 base and J by 10 bases, leaving 14 bases between them. CDR1 is SQVTM and CDR2 is ANQGSEA in the germline V gene. This CDR3 contains 13 residues.

The chain employs TRBV6-5 and TRBJ2-3; 8 bases match TRBD1. The CDR3 is 12 amino acids. Per the germline V gene, CDR1 is MNHEY and CDR2 is SVGAGI. J lost 7 bases, V lost 6 bases, and 3 bases had no gene match. The CDR3: CASRQGENTQYF. The DNA for the CDR3 is TGTGCCAGCAGACAGGGGGAAAATACGCAGTATTTT.

This clone was observed a few times. J is TRBJ2-1 and V is TRBV20-1; no clear D. Between the trimmed V and J ends, which lost 5 bases and 6 bases, there was a span of 8 bases. There are 11 residues in the CDR3. The germline V gene encodes CDR1 DFQATT and CDR2 SNEGSKA (reference sequence). The CDR3 reads CSAESVNEQFF. In nucleotides, the CDR3 is TGCAGTGCTGAGTCGGTCAATGAGCAGTTCTTC.

A few counts support this clone. The genes are TRBV5-4 and TRBJ1-4, with TRBD1 identical over 7 bases. Germline lookup yields CDR1 SGHNT and CDR2 YYREEE (reference sequence). The length of the CDR3 is 13 residues. Unmatched junction bases numbered 7, after V lost 7 bases and J lost 7 bases. This CDR3 reads CASRDRETEKLFF. CDR3 in DNA: TGTGCCAGCCGCGACAGGGAGACTGAAAAACTGTTTTTT.

The chain is built from TRBV13 and TRBJ1-2; 7 nucleotides align to TRBD1. The CDR3 covers 16 residues. From germline, CDR1 is PRHDT and CDR2 FYEKMQ (reference sequence). With 2 bases clipped from V and 2 bases from J, the junction kept 8 bases outside the gene matches. The CDR3: CASSLSAGGANYGYTF. CDR3 nucleotide sequence: TGTGCCAGCAGCTTATCCGCAGGGGGTGCAAACTATGGCTACACCTTC. Using reference TRBV13 and TRBJ1-2 for the parts outside the CDR3, the full variable domain is AAGVIQSPRHLIKEKRETATLKCYPIPRHDTVYWYQQGPGQDPQFLISFYEKMQSDKGSIPDRFSAQQFSDYHSELNMSSLELGDSALYFCASSLSAGGANYGYTFGSGTRLTVV.

The chain recombines TRBV19 with TRBJ1-1; 7 bases are shared with TRBD1. CDR1 is LNHDA, CDR2 SQIVND, per germline (reference sequence). The CDR3 has 13 amino acids. The V gene end was trimmed by 6 bases and the J gene end by 5 bases; junction bases not matched to a gene: 6. Here the CDR3 reads CASSTGVRTEAFF. The CDR3 nucleotides read TGTGCCAGTAGCACAGGGGTTCGGACTGAAGCTTTCTTT. The whole variable domain, filled in from reference TRBV19 and TRBJ1-1, reads DGGITQSPKYLFRKEGQNVTLSCEQNLNHDAMYWYRQDPGQGLRLIYYSQIVNDFQKGDIAEGYSVSREKKESFPLTVTSAQKNPTAFYLCASSTGVRTEAFFGQGTRLTVV.

This clone turned up a few times. The rearrangement joins TRBV6-1 to TRBJ2-7, with 10 nucleotides matching TRBD1. V lost 2 bases, J lost 9 bases, and 7 bases stayed unmatched. Germline values: CDR1 MNHNS, CDR2 SASEGT. This CDR3 is built from 14 residues. The CDR3 is CASSEQFRDRGQYF. CDR3 coding DNA: TGTGCCAGCAGTGAACAATTTCGGGACAGGGGGCAGTACTTC.

The J gene is TRBJ1-1, the V gene TRBV2; no clear D. The CDR3 contains 15 residues. Deletions cut 7 bases from V and 7 bases from J, with 22 bases between. Germline V gives CDR1 SNHLY, CDR2 FYNNEI. CDR3 protein: CASTHLRSLAFEAFF. The DNA of the CDR3 is TGTGCCAGCACCCATCTGCGGAGTCTGGCGTTTGAAGCTTTCTTT.

V and J are TRBV6-5 and TRBJ1-1, with TRBD1 as a possible D gene (6 bases). Trimming stripped 4 bases from V and 0 bases from J, with 9 bases between. Looked up from germline, CDR1 is MNHEY and CDR2 is SVGAGI. The CDR3 spans 14 residues. The CDR3 DNA reads as TGTGCCAGCAGTTCGACAGGATTGAACACTGAAGCTTTCTTT. Protein sequence: CASSSTGLNTEAFF.

The V gene is TRBV18, the J gene TRBJ1-1; D uncertain. V was shortened by 3 bases and J by 0 bases, with 5 bases between the two germline ends. Germline assignment: CDR1 KGHSH and CDR2 LQKENI. CDR3 size: 13 residues. CDR3 residues: CASSPLMNTEAFF. The CDR3 nucleotides read TGTGCCAGCTCACCGTTAATGAACACTGAAGCTTTCTTT.

This sequence joins TRBV5-4 and TRBJ2-7; 10 positions match TRBD1. This CDR3 is 15 amino acids long. With V trimmed by 0 bases and J by 3 bases, 3 bases remained unmatched. The germline V gene encodes CDR1 SGHNT and CDR2 YYREEE (reference sequence). The CDR3 loop reads CASSLDGTGVYEQYF. The CDR3, as DNA: TGTGCCAGCAGCTTGGACGGGACAGGGGTCTACGAGCAGTACTTC.

The gene calls are TRBV9 and TRBJ2-2; D unresolved. The CDR3 contains 15 residues. From germline, CDR1 is SGDLS and CDR2 YYNGEE. V gave up 4 bases and J gave up 0 bases, with 10 bases separating them. The CDR3 DNA is TGTGCCAGCAGCCCTCCGCGAGCGAACACCGGGGAGCTGTTTTTT. This sequence encodes CASSPPRANTGELFF. The variable domain in full, with the rest retrieved from reference TRBV9 and TRBJ2-2, is DSGVTQTPKHLITATGQRVTLRCSPRSGDLSVYWYQQSLDQGLQFLIQYYNGEERAKGNILERFSAQQFPDLHSELNLSSLELGDSALYFCASSPPRANTGELFFGEGSRLTVL.

The chain is built from TRBV4-2 and TRBJ1-5, with unresolved D. The CDR3 has 15 amino acids. The germline V and J ends were trimmed by 0 bases and 4 bases, with 10 bases remaining between them. CDR1 and CDR2 (germline): LGHNA, YNFKEQ. CDR3 in amino acids: CASSQDLSSNQPQHF. In DNA, the CDR3 is TGTGCCAGCAGCCAAGATTTGAGTTCTAATCAGCCCCAGCATTTT.

The rearrangement joins TRBV7-8 to TRBJ1-1; D gene ambiguous. CDR1 and CDR2 (germline): SGHVS, FQNEAQ. V was clipped by 1 base and J by 5 bases, with 14 bases between them. This CDR3 has 15 residues. In DNA, the CDR3 is TGTGCCAGCAGCTTAGTTTCCCCAGGAGGGACTGAAGCTTTCTTT. It is translated as CASSLVSPGGTEAFF.

J is TRBJ2-2 and V is TRBV2; 9 bases agree with TRBD2. The CDR3 totals 15 residues. Germline-derived CDR1 and CDR2 are SNHLY and FYNNEI. The ends lost 7 bases at V and 1 base at J; junction bases unmatched: 4. CDR3 coding DNA: TGTGCCAGCAAATTGACTAGCGGGAACACCGGGGAGCTGTTTTTT. This translates into CASKLTSGNTGELFF.

V is TRBV9 and J is TRBJ2-7; a weak D match, TRBD1 (5 bases). The CDR3 has 14 residues. V gave up 0 bases and J gave up 7 bases, with 14 bases separating them. Germline V lookup: CDR1 SGDLS, CDR2 YYNGEE. In nucleotides, the CDR3 is TGTGCCAGCAGCGTAGGTACGGCCTACAGGGAGCAGTACTTC. Its translation is CASSVGTAYREQYF.

The chain links TRBV5-4 to TRBJ1-2, with 7 positions matching TRBD1. This CDR3 contains 16 residues. The J segment lost 2 bases and the V segment lost 2 bases, leaving 9 bases of the junction unmatched. The germline CDR1 and CDR2 sequences are SGHNT and YYREEE (reference sequence). Here the CDR3 reads CASSLLTGQSNYGYTF. The CDR3 region has the DNA TGTGCCAGCAGCTTATTGACGGGACAGTCCAACTATGGCTACACCTTC.